This T cell receptor (beta chain) originates from a study of tumor-infiltrating lymphocytes in primary liver carcinoma (dated by TCRdb to about 2017). For context, the study as a whole: The five patients, three men and two women aged 30 to 69 years, had hepatocellular carcinoma (four) or combined HCC and intrahepatic cholangiocarcinoma (one). Across five regions of each liver tumor, along with adjacent normal tissue and blood, the study brought together TCRbeta repertoire sequencing, expression microarrays and whole-exome sequencing. TCRbeta repertoire sequencing covered 35 or so specimens from 5 patients: around 25 tumor regions, 5 adjacent noncancerous liver tissues and 5 peripheral blood samples. Reproducibility between technical replicate repertoires was high, with correlation coefficients above 0.95 and mean shared-clone rates roughly 0.87. The five patients had tumors staged T1-T3 N0M0, with maximum diameters ranging from about 4 to 10 cm. The roughly 27 tumor region samples were profiled with Agilent mRNA microarrays so that TCRbeta repertoire diversity could be related to the local molecular phenotype. Samples yielded roughly 3.65 to 7.13 million productive TCRbeta reads; read depth did not differ significantly between tissue types.

Remarks on this clonotype: Its antigen target is currently unknown. The junction differs from germline at one of its ends, possibly a read error.

Total RNA and DNA were co-extracted from about 20-30 mg of bulk tissue with the AllPrep DNA/RNA mini kit, without cell sorting. Between November 2015 and early 2016, a few patients in China with histopathologically diagnosed primary liver carcinoma had surgical resection. Chronic HBV infection was present in the patients, and the patients were treatment-naive at sampling. Five spatially separated regions were sampled per tumor: superior, inferior, left-lateral and right-lateral poles, plus the tumor centre. More than 75% viable tumor cells were found by histology in every tumor sample. Pieces of fresh tumor and adjacent tissue were cut in half, with one half kept in RNAlater at -80 degrees C and the other half sent for histology. A constant-region primer and ProtoScript II reverse transcriptase were used to reverse-transcribe TCRbeta-specific cDNA from approximately 450 ng total RNA. TCRbeta libraries were built with three nested multiplex PCR rounds, a slightly modified ARM-PCR procedure. Each of the first two PCR rounds ran for about 10 cycles using multiplex TRBV1-TRBV30 forward primers together with a Cbeta reverse primer. Sample barcodes and Illumina adapters were attached in a final 25-cycle PCR using Deep VentR polymerase. Before sequencing, amplicons between 200 and 500 bp were purified from gel using a QIAquick gel extraction kit. An Illumina HiSeq 2500 was used to sequence the TCRbeta amplicons, generating 250-bp paired-end reads. In the source study's methods: Reads were quality-trimmed with Trimmomatic v0.33, and paired reads were merged with FLASH v1.2.11 to recover full CDR3 sequences. MiGEC v1.2.1b assigned V, D and J germline segments to the rearranged TCRbeta sequences. Clonotype statistics and Shannon-Wiener diversity indices were calculated with VDJtools v1.0.0. To reduce sampling bias, subsequent analyses other than the diversity analysis used only the 250 most abundant clonotypes in each sample. TCRdb handled the public reads itself, with Q25 trimming in fastp and clone calling in MiXCR, and kept productive beta chains. Each entry merges the rows of one CDR3 protein and shows their most common DNA and genes. The V and J calls shown here were made by TCRdb, not taken from the authors' results. The sample includes 50,000 to 65,000 distinct CDR3 sequences, with roughly 70% observed a single time. About 40% of the sample comes from the top ten.

The CDR3, cysteine through phenylalanine, is 16 amino acids long. The sequence is cut down to CDR3 DNA, 48 bases in frame from base 1. Overall study results and their limits: With just a few patients in the study, the authors point out that the findings should be validated in a larger study. Comparison of CD4+ and CD8+ T cell repertoires was precluded by the use of bulk unsorted samples. Only the TCR beta chain was sequenced, so true repertoire diversity is likely underestimated because unpaired alpha chains were not captured. The top 250 clones made up a significantly larger repertoire fraction in tumors than in blood (p = 0.039). Repertoire overlap was found to be higher between tumor regions (mean around 35%) than between tumor-adjacent (around 17%) or tumor-blood (about 14%) pairs, consistent with antigen-driven expansion. Only about 7-25% of top clones were found in all five regions of a tumor, suggesting spatial heterogeneity of tumor-infiltrating T cells.

Rearrangement joined TRBV12-3 or TRBV12-4 to TRBJ2-3, with TRBD2 matching 8 junction bases. The TCR comes from a man between 35 and 55 years old with primary liver carcinoma and hepatitis B virus infection. Input material: liver tumor tissue from sampling region 4. The cell subset or site label for this specimen denotes: tumor region T4, right-lateral pole. CDR3 region: CASTSGGSGGTHTQYF. The DNA reads TGTGCCAGCACCTCGGGGGGGAGCGGGGGCACACATACGCAGTATTTT.